This T cell receptor (beta chain) emerged from a study of T cells in Graves' hyperthyroidism and ophthalmopathy. The study defined stable Graves' hyperthyroidism as no ophthalmopathy progression within 18 months. In making diagnoses, clinical symptoms, serum thyroxine and TRAb, thyroid ultrasound and orbital computed tomography were all used. Using RNA transcripts as the source, TCR beta CDR3 regions were amplified. RT-PCR in the first round (using the HTBI primer set) targeted the TCR CDR3. TCRdb re-called the multiplex PCR reads through MiXCR, storing one row per CDR3 protein. The data show about 560,000 distinct CDR3 sequences, roughly 46% seen once. Deletions cut 4 bases from V and 0 bases from J, with 14 bases between. The CDR3 totals 15 residues. Germline assignment: CDR1 SGDLS and CDR2 YYNGEE.

The rearrangement links TRBV9 to TRBJ2-7; D is unresolved. The TCR comes from a woman aged 18-35 years with Graves' hyperthyroidism. The sequenced sample consisted of peripheral blood or thyroid tissue (not recorded which). The CDR3 loop is CASSLNGEDSYEQYF. The CDR3 bases are TGTGCCAGCAGCTTAAATGGCGAGGACTCCTACGAGCAGTACTTC.